This T cell receptor beta chain was observed in a study of T cells in Graves' hyperthyroidism and ophthalmopathy. Study results and limitations: Most expanded thyroid clonotypes above 0.001 recurred in blood. A model built on 13 V-J features separated ophthalmopathy from stable hyperthyroidism.

From RNA transcripts, TCR beta CDR3 regions were amplified. With the HTBI primer set, the TCR CDR3 went through a first round of RT-PCR. TCRdb called the multiplex PCR reads again in MiXCR, with one record for every CDR3 protein. Found here are hundreds of thousands of distinct CDR3 sequences, roughly 15% of them singletons; the top ten hold 13%. Ophthalmopathy patients had moderate-to-severe active disease, CAS ≥3, NOSPECS ≥4, and disease duration under 3 months. The source of the PBMCs was 8 to 10 ml of fresh peripheral blood. This clonotype was seen at least ten times. The antigen remains undetermined. The sequence was obtained from a man aged 18 to 30 with Graves' ophthalmopathy. The sequencing input was blood.

The CDR3 here is CASRVGGAPLNTEAFF. As DNA, the CDR3 is TGCGCCAGCAGGGTAGGCGGGGCTCCCTTGAACACTGAAGCTTTCTTT. This chain links TRBV4-1 with TRBJ1-1, with a tentative D call TRBD1 (5 bases). Germline CDR1 and CDR2: MGHRA and YSYEKL. V was shortened by 6 bases and J by 0 bases, with 17 bases between the two germline ends. The CDR3 covers 16 residues.